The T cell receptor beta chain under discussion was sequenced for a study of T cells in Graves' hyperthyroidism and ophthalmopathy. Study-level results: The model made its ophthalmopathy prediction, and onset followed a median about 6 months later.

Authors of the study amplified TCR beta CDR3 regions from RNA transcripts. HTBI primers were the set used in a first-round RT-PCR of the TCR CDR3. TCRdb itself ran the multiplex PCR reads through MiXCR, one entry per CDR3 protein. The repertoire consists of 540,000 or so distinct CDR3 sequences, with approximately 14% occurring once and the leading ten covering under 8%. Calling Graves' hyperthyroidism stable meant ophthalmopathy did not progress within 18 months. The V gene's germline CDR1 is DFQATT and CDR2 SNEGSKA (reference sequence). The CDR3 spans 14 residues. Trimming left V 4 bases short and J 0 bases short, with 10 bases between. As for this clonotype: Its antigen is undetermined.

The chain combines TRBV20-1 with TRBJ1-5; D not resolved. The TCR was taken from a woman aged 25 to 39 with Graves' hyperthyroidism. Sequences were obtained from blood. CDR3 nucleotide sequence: TGCAGTGCTATGGAGGGTTATAGCAATCAGCCCCAGCATTTT. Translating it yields CSAMEGYSNQPQHF.